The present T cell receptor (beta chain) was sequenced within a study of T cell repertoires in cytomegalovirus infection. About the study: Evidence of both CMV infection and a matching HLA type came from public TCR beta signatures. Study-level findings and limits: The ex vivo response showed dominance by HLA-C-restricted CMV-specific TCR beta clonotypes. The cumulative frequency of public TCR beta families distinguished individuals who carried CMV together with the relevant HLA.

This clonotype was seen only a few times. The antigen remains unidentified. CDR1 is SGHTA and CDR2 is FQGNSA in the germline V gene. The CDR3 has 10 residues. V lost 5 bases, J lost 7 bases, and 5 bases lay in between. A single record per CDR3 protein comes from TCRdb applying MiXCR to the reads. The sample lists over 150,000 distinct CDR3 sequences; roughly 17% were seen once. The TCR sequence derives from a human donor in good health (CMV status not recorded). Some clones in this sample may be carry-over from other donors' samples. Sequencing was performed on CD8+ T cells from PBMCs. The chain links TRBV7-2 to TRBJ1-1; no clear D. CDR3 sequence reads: CASSAGEAFF. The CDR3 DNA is TGTGCCAGCAGCGCGGGTGAAGCTTTCTTT.